The 8 T cell receptor beta chains listed next were all sequenced from one sample in a study of cytomegalovirus exposure and HLA in healthy donors. Primers included in the PCR were 60 Vbeta and 13 Jbeta primers. The protocol was immunoSEQ multiplex PCR, while the TCRdb copy is restricted to in-frame clones and leaves out a portion. Among some 110,000 clones, approximately 12% were seen once, and the ten largest hold roughly a sixth. Sequencing was carried out using PBMCs. Receptor source: a man between 40 and 49 years old in good health and CMV-seropositive.

This clone was picked up a small number of times. V gene TRBV6-5 combines with J gene TRBJ2-5, with 13 bases fitting TRBD2. Germline CDR1 and CDR2: MNHEY and SVGAGI. There are 15 residues in the CDR3. V was clipped by 6 bases and J by 4 bases; unmatched bases: 5. The CDR3 bases are TGTGCCAGCAGCCCGACTAGCGGGAGGCCAGAGACCCAGTACTTC. It translates to CASSPTSGRPETQYF.

This clone has more than one count but fewer than ten. The J gene is TRBJ2-7, the V gene TRBV28, with TRBD2 identical over 8 bases. V dropped 7 bases and J dropped 4; count of bases not matched to a gene: 15. This CDR3 has 16 residues. The germline V gene has CDR1 MDHEN and CDR2 SYDVKM. The CDR3 region is CASTRGGALLSYEQYF. For the CDR3, the DNA is TGTGCCAGCACACGGGGGGGGGCCTTGCTCTCTTACGAGCAGTACTTC.

This clone showed up just a few times. V and J are TRBV11-2 and TRBJ2-5; the D gene is possibly TRBD2 (6 bases). This CDR3 has 14 residues. CDR1 SGHAT and CDR2 FQNNGV come from the germline V gene. V gave up 5 bases and J gave up 3 bases, with 13 bases separating them. Here the CDR3 reads CASSPRAGKETQYF. The CDR3 DNA sequence: TGTGCCAGCAGCCCACGTGCGGGGAAAGAGACCCAGTACTTC.

This clone was seen just once. The CDR3 DNA reads TGTGCCAGCAGCTCTGGGGACTCTTACAATGAGCAGTTCTTC. This gives the protein CASSSGDSYNEQFF. J is TRBJ2-1 and V is TRBV7-9, with D possibly matching TRBD2 (6 bases). Trimming shortened V by 4 bases and J by 4 bases, and 11 bases separated the two germline ends. This CDR3 has 14 residues. Germline CDR1 SEHNR, CDR2 FQNEAQ (reference sequence).

This clone has more than one count but fewer than ten. The chain combines TRBV5-4 with TRBJ2-5, with a weak D call TRBD1 (6 bases). Germline-derived CDR1 and CDR2 are SGHNT and YYREEE (reference sequence). Trimming left V 3 bases short and J 1 base short, with 10 bases between. CDR3 length: 14 amino acids. The CDR3 DNA reads TGTGCCAGCAGCTCGGGGACAATCCAAGAGACCCAGTACTTC. Encoded protein: CASSSGTIQETQYF.

The V gene is TRBV7-2, the J gene TRBJ2-1; D unclear. Trimming took off 3 bases at V and 2 bases at J, with 8 bases between the two ends. The CDR3 is 14 amino acids. CDR1 is SGHTA, CDR2 FQGNSA, per germline. The CDR3 sequence is CASSFPVAYNEQFF. In DNA form, the CDR3 reads TGTGCCAGCAGCTTCCCGGTAGCCTACAATGAGCAGTTCTTC.

This clone was found a few times. The chain links TRBV30 to TRBJ2-1; perhaps TRBD1 as D (6 bases). The CDR3 totals 11 residues. Looked up from germline, CDR1 is GTSNPN and CDR2 is SVGIG (reference sequence). Trimming removed 3 bases from V and 15 bases from J, with 15 bases in between. For the CDR3, the DNA is TGTGCCTGGAGCCCCCGACAGGTTCGGTTCTTC. Translated, it gives CAWSPRQVRFF.

V is TRBV5-1 and J is TRBJ1-1; 7 bases fit TRBD1. Germline-derived CDR1 and CDR2 are SGHRS and YFSETQ. This CDR3 spans 14 amino acids. V was clipped by 4 bases and J by 2 bases; unmatched bases: 5. The CDR3 is CASSIDRVNTEAFF. CDR3 coding DNA: TGCGCCAGCAGCATAGACAGGGTCAACACTGAAGCTTTCTTT.